A selection of T cell receptor beta chains follows, all from one sample in a study of T-cell memory formation after mild COVID-19. Each CDR3 protein gets one entry after TCRdb re-called the 5' RACE reads with MiXCR. In the table there are around 390,000 distinct CDR3 sequences, around a sixth of which are singletons. Sequenced input: PBMCs or a T cell subset sorted from them (not recorded which). The source of these receptors is a man in his late teens or twenties who had mild COVID-19 (a few samples of this study predate the infection). Cell type and time point are not known. CDR3s include the opening cysteine and the closing phenylalanine or tryptophan. A D gene is named only where the DNA matches it firmly. Only some rows state a clone size, as once, few, many or a class for expanded clones.

J gene | CDR3 length | clone size | D gene | V gene | CDR3 DNA | CDR3 protein
TRBJ1-1 | 12 | few | . | TRBV6-2/TRBV6-3 | TGTGCCAGCAGCCCCAAGGGGTCTGAAGCTTTCTTT | CASSPKGSEAFF
TRBJ2-2 | 13 | few | TRBD1 | TRBV9 | TGTGCCAGCAGCGTGACAGGGGCCGGGGAGCTGTTTTTT | CASSVTGAGELFF
TRBJ2-2 | 16 | . | TRBD1 | TRBV5-1 | TGCGCCAGCAGCTTGGACAGGGGGCTGAACACCGGGGAGCTGTTTTTT | CASSLDRGLNTGELFF
TRBJ2-1 | 10 | . | . | TRBV29-1 | TGCAGCGTTACGGGCGTTGAGCAGTTCTTC | CSVTGVEQFF
TRBJ2-3 | 13 | few | TRBD2 | TRBV18 | TGTGCCAGTGCGGGGGGCACGACAGATACGCAGTATTTT | CASAGGTTDTQYF
TRBJ2-3 | 16 | few | TRBD1 | TRBV12-3/TRBV12-4 | TGTGCCAGCAGTCCTCGGGACAGGGGGGCTTCAGATACGCAGTATTTT | CASSPRDRGASDTQYF
TRBJ1-5 | 16 | . | . | TRBV12-3/TRBV12-4 | TGTGCCAGCAGTGCGGGTCTGCATACCAGCAATCAGCCCCAGCATTTT | CASSAGLHTSNQPQHF
TRBJ2-7 | 14 | . | . | TRBV18 | TGTGCCAGCTCACCAGAGGACCTTACCTACGAGCAGTACTTC | CASSPEDLTYEQYF
TRBJ2-1 | 16 | . | . | TRBV21-1 | TGTGCCAGCAGCAAAGGAGGACAGGGGCCTAGGGATGAGCAGTTCTTC | CASSKGGQGPRDEQFF
TRBJ2-7 | 16 | few | . | TRBV12-3/TRBV12-4 | TGTGCCAGCAGTTTAAGCGTAGGGACCGTTATAGACGAGCAGTACTTC | CASSLSVGTVIDEQYF
TRBJ1-6 | 15 | . | TRBD1 | TRBV5-1 | TGCGCCAGCAGCTTCCAGGGGGCAGATAATTCACCCCTCCACTTT | CASSFQGADNSPLHF
TRBJ1-5 | 15 | few | . | TRBV6-5 | TGTGCCAGCAGTTACTCGATGACCGGGAATCAGCCCCAGCATTTT | CASSYSMTGNQPQHF
TRBJ2-3 | 16 | . | TRBD2 | TRBV11-2 | TGTGCCAGCAGCTTACCACTAGCGGGGGGGTTAGATACGCAGTATTTT | CASSLPLAGGLDTQYF
TRBJ1-2 | 15 | few | . | TRBV15 | TGTGCCACCAGCAGAGAACGCAGACTTAACTATGGCTACACCTTC | CATSRERRLNYGYTF
TRBJ1-1 | 13 | few | . | TRBV4-3 | TGCGCCAGCAGCCACAGGGAGCGGCCTGAAGCTTTCTTT | CASSHRERPEAFF
TRBJ1-4 | 16 | few | . | TRBV4-3 | TGCGCCAGCAGCCCCTCTCCGGGTGGAACTAATGAAAAACTGTTTTTT | CASSPSPGGTNEKLFF
TRBJ2-5 | 14 | many | TRBD2 | TRBV7-8 | TGTGCCAGCAGCTTACCTAGCGGGCAAGAGACCCAGTACTTC | CASSLPSGQETQYF
TRBJ2-7 | 13 | . | TRBD1 | TRBV6-5 | TGTGCCAGCAGGTCGACAGGGTACCACGAGCAGTACTTC | CASRSTGYHEQYF
TRBJ2-5 | 16 | . | TRBD2 | TRBV4-1 | TGCGCCAGCAGCCAAGGGGAGCGGGGGACTCAAGAGACCCAGTACTTC | CASSQGERGTQETQYF
TRBJ2-5 | 13 | few | . | TRBV20-1 | TGCAGTGCTAGAGACCCGATTGGAGAGACCCAGTACTTC | CSARDPIGETQYF
TRBJ2-7 | 15 | few | TRBD2 | TRBV9 | TGTGCCAGCAGCGTAGTCCCCCGGGGGGAAGGCGAGCAGTACTTC | CASSVVPRGEGEQYF
TRBJ1-2 | 13 | . | . | TRBV6-5 | TGTGCCAGCAGTTACAGGGCGGGGTATGGCTACACCTTC | CASSYRAGYGYTF
TRBJ1-2 | 13 | . | . | TRBV4-1 | TGCGCCAGCAGCCAAGTGACACAATATGGCTACACCTTC | CASSQVTQYGYTF
TRBJ2-5 | 15 | many | TRBD2 | TRBV20-1 | TGCAGTGCTAGAATAGCGGGGGGCCCGGAAGAGACCCAGTACTTC | CSARIAGGPEETQYF
TRBJ2-2 | 16 | . | TRBD1 | TRBV7-3 | TGTGCCAGCAGCTCACGACAGGGGGCCGGGACCGGGGAGCTGTTTTTT | CASSSRQGAGTGELFF
TRBJ1-5 | 13 | . | . | TRBV29-1 | TGCAGCGTGGAACAGGGCCGCAATCAGCCCCAGCATTTT | CSVEQGRNQPQHF
TRBJ2-7 | 15 | few | TRBD2 | TRBV12-3/TRBV12-4 | TGTGCCAGCAGTCGGACGGTCCGCGGGAGGGACGAGCAGTACTTC | CASSRTVRGRDEQYF
TRBJ1-5 | 13 | few | TRBD1 | TRBV11-2 | TGTGCCAGCAGCCAAACGACAGGGAATCCCCAGCATTTT | CASSQTTGNPQHF
TRBJ1-2 | 13 | few | . | TRBV10-3 | TGTGCCATCAGCGCAGGAGTGGACTATGGCTACACCTTC | CAISAGVDYGYTF
TRBJ2-7 | 13 | . | TRBD1 | TRBV29-1 | TGCAGCGTTCTACAGGGGGAGTCCTACGAGCAGTACTTC | CSVLQGESYEQYF
TRBJ2-1 | 18 | . | TRBD2 | TRBV9 | TGTGCCAGCAGCGAGTGGGCGGGGGGCTCCGACTCCTACAATGAGCAGTTCTTC | CASSEWAGGSDSYNEQFF
TRBJ1-4 | 16 | . | TRBD1 | TRBV27 | TGTGCCAGCAGTGTACCCCCGAGGGGGCTTGGGGAAAAACTGTTTTTT | CASSVPPRGLGEKLFF
TRBJ2-3 | 13 | . | . | TRBV6-2/TRBV6-3 | TGTGCCAGCAGTTTGAGACTTCCAGATACGCAGTATTTT | CASSLRLPDTQYF
TRBJ2-3 | 16 | . | TRBD1 | TRBV7-9 | TGTGCCAGCACCCGTAGAGGGACAGCGGGCACAGATACGCAGTATTTT | CASTRRGTAGTDTQYF
TRBJ2-6 | 16 | . | TRBD2 | TRBV20-1 | TGCAGTGCAAGGACTAGCGGTCTCTCTGGGGCCAACGTCCTGACTTTC | CSARTSGLSGANVLTF
TRBJ2-4 | 14 | few | . | TRBV6-6 | TGTGCCGCTGTGACGGGGGAAGCCAAAAACATTCAGTACTTC | CAAVTGEAKNIQYF
TRBJ1-1 | 16 | few | . | TRBV3-1 | TGTGCCAGCAGAGGGACGCGGGGCAGAGCGAACACTGAAGCTTTCTTT | CASRGTRGRANTEAFF
TRBJ1-1 | 12 | . | . | TRBV20-1 | TGCAGTGCGCCCCGGGGGGGAACTGAAGCTTTCTTT | CSAPRGGTEAFF
TRBJ1-1 | 13 | . | . | TRBV4-2 | TGTGCCAGCAGCACGGCAGGGAACACTGAAGCTTTCTTT | CASSTAGNTEAFF
TRBJ1-2 | 15 | few | TRBD1 | TRBV18 | TGTGCCAGCTCACCCGAGACAGGGGGAGGATATGGCTACACCTTC | CASSPETGGGYGYTF
TRBJ2-7 | 15 | few | . | TRBV6-2/TRBV6-3 | TGTGCCAGCAGAACCGGGACACAAATACAGTACGAGCAGTACTTC | CASRTGTQIQYEQYF
TRBJ1-6 | 14 | . | . | TRBV12-3/TRBV12-4 | TGTGCCAGCAACCTACAGGTCGGCAATTCACCCCTCCACTTT | CASNLQVGNSPLHF
TRBJ2-3 | 15 | many | . | TRBV6-2/TRBV6-3 | TGTGCCAGCAGTTACATACAGTCCAGCACAGATACGCAGTATTTT | CASSYIQSSTDTQYF
TRBJ2-7 | 15 | . | . | TRBV9 | TGTGCCAGCAGCCCTAATGCGGCTGGGGTCTACGAGCAGTACTTC | CASSPNAAGVYEQYF
TRBJ1-3 | 15 | . | TRBD1 | TRBV20-1 | TGCAGTGCTAGTCATCCCGGGACAGTTGGAAACACCATATATTTT | CSASHPGTVGNTIYF
TRBJ1-1 | 16 | few | TRBD1 | TRBV9 | TGTGCCAGCAGCGCACTCCCGGGACAGATGAAACCTGAAGCTTTCTTT | CASSALPGQMKPEAFF
TRBJ1-1 | 12 | . | . | TRBV7-9 | TGTGCCAGCAGCCCCTTGCGCACTGAAGCTTTCTTT | CASSPLRTEAFF
TRBJ1-4 | 16 | few | TRBD1 | TRBV7-9 | TGTGCCAGCAGCCCCCACGGGACAGGGCAGGAGGAAAAACTGTTTTTT | CASSPHGTGQEEKLFF
TRBJ2-2 | 18 | . | TRBD2 | TRBV15 | TGTGCCACCAGCAGAGACCCGTCCGGGACTAGCGGGACCGGGGAGCTGTTTTTT | CATSRDPSGTSGTGELFF
TRBJ1-1 | 16 | . | . | TRBV6-5 | TGTGCCAGCAGTTATTCCCTGGGCCGGGGGAACACTGAAGCTTTCTTT | CASSYSLGRGNTEAFF
TRBJ1-4 | 15 | . | . | TRBV28 | TGTGCCAGCAGCAGACAGGAAAATGTTTACGAAAAACTGTTTTTT | CASSRQENVYEKLFF
TRBJ2-3 | 16 | . | TRBD1 | TRBV24-1 | TGTGCCACCAGTGACTTACAGGGGGCAGGCACAGATACGCAGTATTTT | CATSDLQGAGTDTQYF
TRBJ1-1 | 14 | many | . | TRBV20-1 | TGCAGTGCCGATGTTCCCGGGTTGAACACTGAAGCTTTCTTT | CSADVPGLNTEAFF
TRBJ1-3 | 12 | few | . | TRBV6-5 | TGTGCCAGCAGGGGCCCGGGGGACACCATATATTTT | CASRGPGDTIYF
TRBJ1-5 | 13 | . | . | TRBV28 | TGTGCCAGCAGTTTCGGAGGGTATCAGCCCCAGCATTTT | CASSFGGYQPQHF
TRBJ2-1 | 17 | . | TRBD1 | TRBV7-8 | TGTGCCAGCAACCCTGCACTAGGACAGGTCTCCTACAATGAGCAGTTCTTC | CASNPALGQVSYNEQFF
TRBJ2-3 | 14 | few | . | TRBV12-3/TRBV12-4 | TGTGCCAGCAGCCGCGGACAGAGCACAGATACGCAGTATTTT | CASSRGQSTDTQYF
TRBJ1-5 | 15 | few | . | TRBV5-8 | TGTGCCAGCAGCTTGTGGAAGGGCAGCAATCAGCCCCAGCATTTT | CASSLWKGSNQPQHF
TRBJ2-1 | 13 | . | . | TRBV7-2 | TGTGCCAGCAGTCGGGACTTCTACAATGAGCAGTTCTTC | CASSRDFYNEQFF